A single sample is the source of the 30 T cell receptor beta chains below, sequenced in a study of cytomegalovirus exposure and HLA in healthy donors. Both 60 Vbeta primers and 13 Jbeta primers went into the PCR. The assay was immunoSEQ multiplex PCR, and TCRdb's table has in-frame clones only and misses some. Of roughly 170,000 clones listed, 75% are singletons. The sequenced sample consisted of PBMCs. These receptors were taken from a female donor in good health and CMV-seronegative.

J is TRBJ2-3 and V is TRBV6-5; the D is unclear. V was cut by 5 bases and J by 3 bases, with 6 bases left in between. The germline V gene has CDR1 MNHEY and CDR2 SVGAGI. The CDR3 loop spans 12 amino acids. The CDR3 region has the DNA TGTGCCAGCAGTGACACAACAGATACGCAGTATTTT. Amino acid sequence: CASSDTTDTQYF.

This clone has more than one count but fewer than ten. V and J are TRBV28 and TRBJ1-6, with D tentatively TRBD1 (5 bases). Germline values: CDR1 MDHEN, CDR2 SYDVKM. The CDR3 covers 15 residues. Deletions cut 1 base from V and 8 bases from J, with 12 bases between. CDR3 amino acids: CASSLSDSWDSPLHF. DNA for the CDR3: TGTGCCAGCAGTTTATCCGACAGTTGGGATTCACCCCTCCACTTT.

The rearrangement links TRBV11-2 to TRBJ2-7, with D maybe TRBD1 (5 bases). Germline V gene sequence: CDR1 SGHAT, CDR2 FQNNGV. V lost 1 base and J lost 2, with 12 bases in between. This CDR3 is 15 amino acids long. This CDR3 is CASSLVRDVAYEQYF. The DNA of the CDR3 is TGTGCCAGCAGCTTAGTCAGGGATGTAGCCTACGAGCAGTACTTC.

V gene TRBV4-3 combines with J gene TRBJ2-7, with TRBD2 identical over 10 bases. After removal of 4 bases from V and 2 bases from J, the junction contained 5 bases not matched to a gene. This CDR3 comprises 15 residues. Germline assignment: CDR1 LGHNA and CDR2 YSLEER. In nucleotides, the CDR3 is TGCGCCAGCAGCCGGCAGCGGGAGGGGACCTACGAGCAGTACTTC. Translating gives CASSRQREGTYEQYF.

The chain joins TRBV28 to TRBJ1-6; 8 bases match TRBD1. With 6 bases clipped from V and 11 bases from J, the junction kept 9 bases outside the gene matches. Germline values: CDR1 MDHEN, CDR2 SYDVKM. This CDR3 region has 14 residues. CDR3: CASRGGQVTTPLHF. CDR3 in DNA: TGTGCCAGCAGGGGGGGACAGGTCACGACACCCCTCCACTTT.

This clone was recorded only once. This sequence joins TRBV7-9 and TRBJ2-3; D is possibly TRBD2 (5 bases). V lost 10 bases, J lost 2 bases, and 10 bases lay in between. Germline loops: CDR1 SEHNR, CDR2 FQNEAQ (reference sequence). This CDR3 is built from 12 residues. The CDR3 region is CATFGVTDTQYF. The CDR3 DNA sequence: TGTGCCACCTTCGGGGTCACAGATACGCAGTATTTT.

The sample holds a few counts of this clone. V usage is TRBV11-2 and J usage is TRBJ1-1, with 8 bases matching TRBD1. Germline V CDR1 and CDR2: SGHAT, FQNNGV. V dropped 3 bases and J dropped 5; count of bases not matched to a gene: 8. The CDR3 is 15 residues long. Here the CDR3 reads CASSFRGQGGTEAFF. CDR3 DNA sequence: TGTGCCAGCAGCTTCCGAGGACAGGGCGGGACTGAAGCTTTCTTT.

Here the CDR3 DNA reads TGCAGCGTTCACGGGGGACAGGACTATGGCTACACCTTC. Its translation: CSVHGGQDYGYTF. V and J are TRBV29-1 and TRBJ1-2; 8 bases are shared with TRBD1. V lost 5 bases to trimming and J lost 3 bases; unmatched junction nucleotides: 5. CDR3 size: 13 residues. Germline CDR1 SQVTM, CDR2 ANQGSEA.

The chain couples TRBV19 to TRBJ2-4; TRBD2 might be the D (7 bases). Germline values: CDR1 LNHDA, CDR2 SQIVND (reference sequence). V gave up 5 bases and J gave up 8 bases, with 19 bases separating them. The CDR3 covers 15 residues. The CDR3 protein is CASSWGGANWDIQYF. The CDR3 DNA reads as TGTGCCAGTAGTTGGGGGGGGGCGAATTGGGACATTCAGTACTTC. Based on the CDR3 plus reference TRBV19 and TRBJ2-4, the full variable domain is DGGITQSPKYLFRKEGQNVTLSCEQNLNHDAMYWYRQDPGQGLRLIYYSQIVNDFQKGDIAEGYSVSREKKESFPLTVTSAQKNPTAFYLCASSWGGANWDIQYFGAGTRLSVL.

CDR3 DNA sequence: TGTGCCAGCAGCTTAGCGCGGACTAGCGGGGGGACGGGGCAAGAGACCCAGTACTTC. Translated: CASSLARTSGGTGQETQYF. The chain has TRBV7-2 and TRBJ2-5; 14 nucleotides agree with TRBD2. Trimming removed 0 bases from V and 2 bases from J; junction bases left unmatched: 8. The CDR3 is made up of 19 amino acids. Germline lookup yields CDR1 SGHTA and CDR2 FQGNSA.

The chain links TRBV11-2 to TRBJ2-7, with 11 nucleotides matching TRBD1. The CDR3 is made up of 15 amino acids. From germline, CDR1 is SGHAT and CDR2 FQNNGV. The V segment lost 8 bases and the J segment 2 bases; nucleotides outside the gene matches: 8. The CDR3 sequence is CASVGVGQGAYEQYF. The CDR3 DNA is TGTGCCAGCGTTGGGGTGGGACAGGGGGCCTACGAGCAGTACTTC.

The V and J genes are TRBV5-4 and TRBJ1-4, with D tentatively TRBD1 (5 bases). CDR3 length: 17 amino acids. The V and J ends lost 2 bases and 0 bases respectively, with 14 bases between them. The V gene's germline CDR1 is SGHNT and CDR2 YYREEE (reference sequence). The CDR3, as DNA: TGTGCCAGCAGCTTATCAGGGTCCATTACAACTAATGAAAAACTGTTTTTT. Protein sequence: CASSLSGSITTNEKLFF.

V usage is TRBV11-3 and J usage is TRBJ1-1; D might be TRBD1 (5 bases). Trimming removed 6 bases at V and 0 bases at J, with 8 bases between. Looked up from germline, CDR1 is SGHNT and CDR2 is YENEEA. This CDR3 comprises 13 residues. The CDR3 DNA reads TGTGCCAGCAGTGGACACATGAACACTGAAGCTTTCTTT. Translation gives CASSGHMNTEAFF.

This clone has just one count. CDR3 coding DNA: TGCAGTGCTCTAGAGCGGGAGACCCAGTACTTC. Translation: CSALERETQYF. This sequence joins TRBV20-1 and TRBJ2-5; a possible D gene is TRBD2 (5 bases). The CDR3 spans 11 residues. From germline, CDR1 is DFQATT and CDR2 SNEGSKA (reference sequence). Trimming removed 5 bases from V and 5 bases from J, with 9 bases in between.

The J gene is TRBJ2-7, the V gene TRBV9, with 10 bases matching TRBD1. Germline V gene lookup returns CDR1 SGDLS and CDR2 YYNGEE. The ends lost 4 bases at V and 5 bases at J; junction bases unmatched: 6. This CDR3 region has 14 residues. The CDR3 nucleotides read TGTGCCAGCAGCTCCGACAGGGGGCTGAACGAGCAGTACTTC. Protein: CASSSDRGLNEQYF.

The J gene is TRBJ2-1, the V gene TRBV6-1, with TRBD2 matching 10 bases. Germline values: CDR1 MNHNS, CDR2 SASEGT. The trim removed 3 bases at V and 0 bases at J, leaving 8 bases unmatched. The CDR3 sequence is 18 residues long. CDR3: CASSDPASGSISYNEQFF. Written as DNA, the CDR3 is TGTGCCAGCAGTGACCCGGCTAGCGGGAGTATCTCCTACAATGAGCAGTTCTTC.

Regarding this clone: Other DNA sequences within the sample encode an identical CDR3. The chain carries TRBV7-3 and TRBJ1-5; D ambiguous. This CDR3 has 13 residues. V was clipped by 3 bases and J by 4 bases, with 7 bases between them. Germline lookup yields CDR1 SGHTA and CDR2 FQGTGA. In DNA form, the CDR3 reads TGTGCCAGCAGCTTTAGCGGGAATCAGCCCCAGCATTTT. As protein: CASSFSGNQPQHF.

The V gene is TRBV6-6, the J gene TRBJ2-7; possibly TRBD1 for D (6 bases). V lost 6 bases, J lost 8 bases, and 17 bases lay in between. This CDR3 contains 13 residues. The V gene's germline CDR1 is MNHNY and CDR2 SVGAGI (reference sequence). The CDR3 here is CASSPKNQGQQYF. The CDR3 nucleotides are TGTGCCAGCAGCCCCAAAAACCAGGGGCAGCAGTACTTC.

V is TRBV6-1 and J is TRBJ2-3, with D possibly matching TRBD1 (5 bases). V was shortened by 10 bases and J by 3 bases, with 17 bases between the two germline ends. Germline loops: CDR1 MNHNS, CDR2 SASEGT. The CDR3 is 14 residues long. CDR3 nucleotides: TGTGCCATCTCGGACATTGGTCGTACAGATACGCAGTATTTT. This gives the protein CAISDIGRTDTQYF.

This sequence joins TRBV7-3 and TRBJ2-1, with 10 bases fitting TRBD2. Germline assignment: CDR1 SGHTA and CDR2 FQGTGA. With V trimmed by 4 bases and J by 6 bases, 6 bases remained unmatched. There are 15 residues in the CDR3. This CDR3 is CASSSSGRAGNEQFF. The CDR3 DNA reads as TGTGCCAGCAGCTCAAGCGGGAGGGCTGGCAATGAGCAGTTCTTC.

The CDR3 spells CASSDSGWNYGYTF. CDR3 nucleotide sequence: TGTGCCAGCAGTGATTCAGGGTGGAACTATGGCTACACCTTC. V is TRBV6-5 and J is TRBJ1-2, with D possibly TRBD1 on 5 matching bases. This CDR3 region has 14 residues. Trimming took 5 bases from V and 2 from J, leaving 12 bases between them. Germline V gene sequence: CDR1 MNHEY, CDR2 SVGAGI.

This clone was observed a handful of times. V gene TRBV11-2 combines with J gene TRBJ2-2, with D possibly TRBD2 on 5 matching bases. The CDR3 is 16 residues long. V lost 0 bases and J 4 bases, leaving 12 bases between the germline ends. Germline V gene sequence: CDR1 SGHAT, CDR2 FQNNGV. CDR3: CASSLEVGAVTGELFF. The CDR3, as DNA: TGTGCCAGCAGCTTAGAGGTGGGAGCGGTCACCGGGGAGCTGTTTTTT. Full variable domain (remainder filled in from reference TRBV11-2 and TRBJ2-2): EAGVAQSPRYKIIEKRQSVAFWCNPISGHATLYWYQQILGQGPKLLIQFQNNGVVDDSQLPKDRFSAERLKGVDSTLKIQPAKLEDSAVYLCASSLEVGAVTGELFFGEGSRLTVL.

The J gene is TRBJ2-5, the V gene TRBV10-3, with 9 bases matching TRBD1. V lost 6 bases to trimming and J lost 5 bases; unmatched junction nucleotides: 7. The CDR3 consists of 14 residues. Germline-derived CDR1 and CDR2 are ENHRY and SYGVKD. The CDR3 is CAISRDRAGETQYF. The CDR3 coding sequence is TGTGCCATCAGCCGGGACAGGGCGGGCGAGACCCAGTACTTC.

The CDR3 is CASSFRQQPQHF. The CDR3 DNA reads as TGTGCCAGCAGCTTTAGACAGCAGCCCCAGCATTTT. This chain links TRBV7-8 with TRBJ1-5; weak D call: TRBD1 (5 bases). This CDR3 comprises 12 residues. The germline V gene has CDR1 SGHVS and CDR2 FQNEAQ. Trimming cost V 3 bases and J 7 bases, with 7 bases left between them.

The rearrangement joins TRBV10-3 to TRBJ1-5; 8 nucleotides agree with TRBD1. V lost 10 bases to trimming and J lost 7 bases; unmatched junction nucleotides: 6. This CDR3 has 12 residues. Germline V gene lookup returns CDR1 ENHRY and CDR2 SYGVKD. In DNA, the CDR3 is TGTGCCAAATGGACAGGGTGGCAGCCCCAGCATTTT. Translated: CAKWTGWQPQHF.

The V and J genes are TRBV5-8 and TRBJ1-1, with D possibly TRBD1 on 5 matching bases. The V and J ends lost 1 base and 1 base respectively, with 11 bases between them. The CDR3 loop spans 15 amino acids. Germline values: CDR1 SGHTS, CDR2 YDEGEE. CDR3 in amino acids: CASSLNRGGNTEAFF. DNA of the CDR3: TGTGCCAGCAGCTTGAATCGGGGGGGGAACACTGAAGCTTTCTTT.

The rearrangement links TRBV19 to TRBJ1-1, with a tentative D call TRBD1 (5 bases). The CDR3 is made up of 16 amino acids. The ends were cut back, 3 bases at V and 3 bases at J, with 17 bases in the middle. From germline, CDR1 is LNHDA and CDR2 SQIVND (reference sequence). This CDR3 reads CASSMGPGGADTEAFF. CDR3 sequence (DNA): TGTGCCAGTAGTATGGGACCCGGAGGGGCAGACACTGAAGCTTTCTTT.

The rearrangement joins TRBV12-5 to TRBJ2-4, with D unresolved. CDR3 length: 14 residues. The ends were cut back, 6 bases at V and 6 bases at J, with 15 bases in the middle. The germline CDR1 and CDR2 sequences are LGHNT and FRNRAP. As DNA, the CDR3 is TGTGCTAGTGGGGCGGCCAGCACTACAAACATTCAGTACTTC. This sequence encodes CASGAASTTNIQYF.

The genes are TRBV2 and TRBJ1-2; 10 nucleotides align to TRBD1. This CDR3 has 13 amino acids. V lost 5 bases and J lost 6; bases outside the gene matches: 3. Germline loops: CDR1 SNHLY, CDR2 FYNNEI. As DNA, the CDR3 is TGTGCCAGCAGTTGGACAGGGGGTGATGGCTACACCTTC. Protein sequence: CASSWTGGDGYTF.

Here the CDR3 DNA reads TGTGCCACCAGCAGTACGGCCGAACCGGGACTAGCGGGGGAAGAGACCCAGTACTTC. Translated, it gives CATSSTAEPGLAGEETQYF. The gene calls are TRBV15 and TRBJ2-5; TRBD2 aligns across 14 bases. Germline CDR1 and CDR2: LNHNV and YYDKDF (reference sequence). The CDR3 spans 19 residues. After removal of 3 bases from V and 3 bases from J, the junction contained 12 bases not matched to a gene.